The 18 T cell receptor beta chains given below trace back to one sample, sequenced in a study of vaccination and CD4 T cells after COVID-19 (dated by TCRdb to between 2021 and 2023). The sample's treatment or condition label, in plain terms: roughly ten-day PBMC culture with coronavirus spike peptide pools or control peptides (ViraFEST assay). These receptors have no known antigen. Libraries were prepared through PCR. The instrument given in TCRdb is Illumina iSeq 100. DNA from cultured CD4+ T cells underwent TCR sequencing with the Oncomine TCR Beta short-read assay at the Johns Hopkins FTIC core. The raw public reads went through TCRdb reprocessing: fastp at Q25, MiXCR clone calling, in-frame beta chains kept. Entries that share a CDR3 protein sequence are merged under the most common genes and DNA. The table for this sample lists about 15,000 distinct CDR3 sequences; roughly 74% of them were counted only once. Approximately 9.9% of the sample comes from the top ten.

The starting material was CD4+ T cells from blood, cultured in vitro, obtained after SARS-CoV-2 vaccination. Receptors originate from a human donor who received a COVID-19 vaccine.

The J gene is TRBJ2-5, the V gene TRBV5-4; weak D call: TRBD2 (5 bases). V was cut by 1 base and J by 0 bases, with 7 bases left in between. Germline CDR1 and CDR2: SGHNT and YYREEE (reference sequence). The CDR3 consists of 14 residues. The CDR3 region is CASSLRGYQETQYF. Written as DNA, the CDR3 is TGTGCCAGCAGCTTGAGAGGGTACCAAGAGACCCAGTACTTC.

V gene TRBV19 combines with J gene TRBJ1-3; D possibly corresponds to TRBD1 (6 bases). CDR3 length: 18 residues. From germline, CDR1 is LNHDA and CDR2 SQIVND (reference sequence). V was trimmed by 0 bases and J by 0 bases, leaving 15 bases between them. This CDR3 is CASSIEDRTGISGNTIYF. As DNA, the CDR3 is TGTGCCAGTAGTATAGAGGACCGAACAGGGATCTCTGGAAACACCATATATTTT. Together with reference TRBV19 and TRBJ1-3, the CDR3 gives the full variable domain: DGGITQSPKYLFRKEGQNVTLSCEQNLNHDAMYWYRQDPGQGLRLIYYSQIVNDFQKGDIAEGYSVSREKKESFPLTVTSAQKNPTAFYLCASSIEDRTGISGNTIYFGEGSWLTVV.

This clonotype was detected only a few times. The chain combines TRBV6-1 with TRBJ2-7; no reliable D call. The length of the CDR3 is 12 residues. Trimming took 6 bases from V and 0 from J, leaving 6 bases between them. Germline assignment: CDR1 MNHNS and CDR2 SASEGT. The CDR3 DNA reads TGTGCCAGCAGCCGGCCCTCCTACGAGCAGTACTTC. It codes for CASSRPSYEQYF.

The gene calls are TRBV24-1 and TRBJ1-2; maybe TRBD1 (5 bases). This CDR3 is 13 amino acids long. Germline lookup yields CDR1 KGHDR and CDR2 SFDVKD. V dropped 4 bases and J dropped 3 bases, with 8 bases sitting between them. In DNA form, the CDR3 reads TGTGCCACCAGTGAAGGACAAGACTATGGCTACACCTTC. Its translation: CATSEGQDYGYTF.

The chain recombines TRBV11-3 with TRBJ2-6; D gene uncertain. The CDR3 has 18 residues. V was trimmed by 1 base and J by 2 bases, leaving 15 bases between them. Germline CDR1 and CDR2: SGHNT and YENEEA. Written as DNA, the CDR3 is TGTGCCAGCAGCTTAGGTGTCGGGCGTGTAGCTGGGGCCAACGTCCTGACTTTC. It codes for CASSLGVGRVAGANVLTF.

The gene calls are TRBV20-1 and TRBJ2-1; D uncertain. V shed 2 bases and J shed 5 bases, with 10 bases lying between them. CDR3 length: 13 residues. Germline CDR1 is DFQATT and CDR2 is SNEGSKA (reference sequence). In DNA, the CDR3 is TGCAGTGCTAGATCCCCGATGGACAATGAGCAGTTCTTC. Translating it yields CSARSPMDNEQFF.

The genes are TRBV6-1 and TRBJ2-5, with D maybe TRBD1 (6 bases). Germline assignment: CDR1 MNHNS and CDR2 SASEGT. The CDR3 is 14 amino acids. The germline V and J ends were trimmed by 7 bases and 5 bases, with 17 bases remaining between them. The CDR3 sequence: CASTLDGGRETQYF. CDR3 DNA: TGTGCCAGCACTCTGGATGGGGGCCGGGAGACCCAGTACTTC.

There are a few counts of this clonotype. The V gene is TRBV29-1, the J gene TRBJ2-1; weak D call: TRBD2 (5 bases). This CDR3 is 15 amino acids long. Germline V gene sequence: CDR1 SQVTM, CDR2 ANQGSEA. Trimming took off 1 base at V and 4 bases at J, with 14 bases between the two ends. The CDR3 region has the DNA TGCAGCGTTGAAGTGGGCCGGGGATCATACAATGAGCAGTTCTTC. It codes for CSVEVGRGSYNEQFF.

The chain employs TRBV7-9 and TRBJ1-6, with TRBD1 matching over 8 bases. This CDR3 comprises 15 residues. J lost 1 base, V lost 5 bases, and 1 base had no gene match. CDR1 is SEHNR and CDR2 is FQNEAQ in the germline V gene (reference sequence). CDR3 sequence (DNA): TGTGCCAGCAGCGACAGGGGTTCCTATAATTCACCCCTCCACTTT. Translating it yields CASSDRGSYNSPLHF.

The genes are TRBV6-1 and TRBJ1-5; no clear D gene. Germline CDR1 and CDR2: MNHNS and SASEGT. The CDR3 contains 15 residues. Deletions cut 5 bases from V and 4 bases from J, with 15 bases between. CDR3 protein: CASSPTVNSNQPQHF. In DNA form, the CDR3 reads TGTGCCAGCAGTCCGACGGTGAATAGTAATCAGCCCCAGCATTTT.

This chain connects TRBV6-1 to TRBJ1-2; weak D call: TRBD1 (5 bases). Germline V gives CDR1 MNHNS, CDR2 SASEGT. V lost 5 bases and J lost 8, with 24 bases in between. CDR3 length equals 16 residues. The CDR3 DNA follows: TGTGCCAGCAGTCAATCCCGGGCAGGGTCGTTAAGGGGCTACACCTTC. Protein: CASSQSRAGSLRGYTF.

DNA for the CDR3: TGCAGTGCTAGTTTAGGTTGGGACCCCTACGAGCAGTACTTC. It yields the protein CSASLGWDPYEQYF. The rearrangement joins TRBV20-1 to TRBJ2-7; D tentatively reads TRBD1 or TRBD2 (5 bases each). The CDR3 loop spans 14 amino acids. Per germline, CDR1 DFQATT and CDR2 SNEGSKA (reference sequence). V lost 3 bases and J lost 2, with 14 bases in between.

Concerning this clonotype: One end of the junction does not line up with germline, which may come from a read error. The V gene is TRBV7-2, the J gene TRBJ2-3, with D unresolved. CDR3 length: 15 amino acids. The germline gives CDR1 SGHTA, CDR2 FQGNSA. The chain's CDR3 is CASRLESGRPDTQYF. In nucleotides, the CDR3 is TGTGCCAGCAGATTAGAGTCGGGCAGGCCAGATACGCAGTATTTT.

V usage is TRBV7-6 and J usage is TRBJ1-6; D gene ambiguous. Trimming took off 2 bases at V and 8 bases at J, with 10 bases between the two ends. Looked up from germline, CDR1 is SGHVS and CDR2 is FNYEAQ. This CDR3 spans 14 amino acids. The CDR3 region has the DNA TGTGCCAGCAGCTTACGATCTGGGGATTCACCCCTCCACTTT. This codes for CASSLRSGDSPLHF.

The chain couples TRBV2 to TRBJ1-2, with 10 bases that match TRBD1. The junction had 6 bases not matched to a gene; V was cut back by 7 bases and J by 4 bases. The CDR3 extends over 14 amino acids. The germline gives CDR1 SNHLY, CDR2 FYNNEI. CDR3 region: CASNEGQGLYGYTF. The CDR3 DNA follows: TGTGCCAGCAATGAGGGACAGGGGCTCTATGGCTACACCTTC. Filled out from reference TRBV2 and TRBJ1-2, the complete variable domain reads EPEVTQTPSHQVTQMGQEVILRCVPISNHLYFYWYRQILGQKVEFLVSFYNNEISEKSEIFDDQFSVERPDGSNFTLKIRSTKLEDSAMYFCASNEGQGLYGYTFGSGTRLTVV.

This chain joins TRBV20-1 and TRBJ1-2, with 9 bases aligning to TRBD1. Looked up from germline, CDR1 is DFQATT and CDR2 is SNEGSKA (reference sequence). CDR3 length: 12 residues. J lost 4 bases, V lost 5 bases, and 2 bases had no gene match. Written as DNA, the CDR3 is TGCAGTGCTCAGGACAGGGGCTATGGCTACACCTTC. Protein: CSAQDRGYGYTF.

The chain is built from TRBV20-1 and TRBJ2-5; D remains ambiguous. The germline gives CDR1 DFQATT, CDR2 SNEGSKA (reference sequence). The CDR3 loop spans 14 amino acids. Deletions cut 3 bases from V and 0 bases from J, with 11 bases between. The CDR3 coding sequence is TGCAGTGCTAGTCATGGCCGAAACCAAGAGACCCAGTACTTC. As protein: CSASHGRNQETQYF.

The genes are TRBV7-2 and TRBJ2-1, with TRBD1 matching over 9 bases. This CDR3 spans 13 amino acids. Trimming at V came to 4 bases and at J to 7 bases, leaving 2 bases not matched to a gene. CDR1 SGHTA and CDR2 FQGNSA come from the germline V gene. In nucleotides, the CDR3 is TGTGCCAGCAGCTGGGACAGGGAGAATGAGCAGTTCTTC. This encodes CASSWDRENEQFF.